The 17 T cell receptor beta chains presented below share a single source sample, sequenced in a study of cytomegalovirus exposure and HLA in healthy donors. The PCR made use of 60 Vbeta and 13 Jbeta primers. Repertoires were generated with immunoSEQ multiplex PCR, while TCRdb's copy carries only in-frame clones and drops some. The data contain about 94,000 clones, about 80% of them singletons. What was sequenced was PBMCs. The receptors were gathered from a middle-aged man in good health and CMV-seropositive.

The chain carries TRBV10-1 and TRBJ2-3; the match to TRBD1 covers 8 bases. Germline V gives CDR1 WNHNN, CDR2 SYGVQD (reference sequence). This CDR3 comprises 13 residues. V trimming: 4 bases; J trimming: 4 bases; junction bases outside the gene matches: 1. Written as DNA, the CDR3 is TGCGCCAGCAGTGGACAGGGGTCAGATACGCAGTATTTT. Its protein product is CASSGQGSDTQYF.

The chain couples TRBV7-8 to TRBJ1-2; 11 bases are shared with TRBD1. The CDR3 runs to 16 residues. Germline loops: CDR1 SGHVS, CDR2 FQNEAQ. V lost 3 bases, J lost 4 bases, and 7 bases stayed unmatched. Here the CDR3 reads CASSLEAGTGGYGYTF. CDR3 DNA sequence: TGTGCCAGCAGCTTGGAAGCCGGGACAGGGGGCTATGGCTACACCTTC.

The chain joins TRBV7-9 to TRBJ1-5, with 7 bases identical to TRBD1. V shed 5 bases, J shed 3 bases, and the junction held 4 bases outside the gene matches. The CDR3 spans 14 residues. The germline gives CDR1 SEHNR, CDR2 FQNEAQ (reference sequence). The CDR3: CASSPGTVNQPQHF. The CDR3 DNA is TGTGCCAGCAGCCCAGGGACAGTCAATCAGCCCCAGCATTTT.

Written as DNA, the CDR3 is TGTGCCAGCGGAGGGAGGATAGCGGGACCCTCGGGGGCAGATACGCAGTATTTT. It codes for CASGGRIAGPSGADTQYF. The chain joins TRBV5-5 to TRBJ2-3; 8 bases match TRBD2. J lost 4 bases, V lost 7 bases, and 20 bases had no gene match. The V gene's germline CDR1 is SGHKS and CDR2 YYEKEE (reference sequence). The CDR3 contains 18 residues.

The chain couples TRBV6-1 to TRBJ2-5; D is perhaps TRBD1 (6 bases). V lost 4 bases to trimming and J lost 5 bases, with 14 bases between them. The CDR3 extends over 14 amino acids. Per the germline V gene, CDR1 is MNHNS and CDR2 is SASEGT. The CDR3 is CASSGTGFGETQYF. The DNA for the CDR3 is TGTGCCAGCAGTGGCACAGGGTTTGGGGAGACCCAGTACTTC.

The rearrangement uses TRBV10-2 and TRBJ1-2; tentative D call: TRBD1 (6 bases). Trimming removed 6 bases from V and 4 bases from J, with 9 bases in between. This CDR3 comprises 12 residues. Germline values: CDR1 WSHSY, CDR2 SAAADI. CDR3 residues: CASRRDTYGYTF. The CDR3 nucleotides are TGCGCCAGCAGACGGGACACCTATGGCTACACCTTC.

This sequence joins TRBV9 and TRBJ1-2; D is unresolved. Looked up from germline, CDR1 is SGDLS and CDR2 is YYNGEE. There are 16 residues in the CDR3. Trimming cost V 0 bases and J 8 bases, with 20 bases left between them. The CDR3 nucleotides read TGTGCCAGCAGCGTAGCCCCACTTTTATCGGAGCGAGGCTACACCTTC. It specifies CASSVAPLLSERGYTF.

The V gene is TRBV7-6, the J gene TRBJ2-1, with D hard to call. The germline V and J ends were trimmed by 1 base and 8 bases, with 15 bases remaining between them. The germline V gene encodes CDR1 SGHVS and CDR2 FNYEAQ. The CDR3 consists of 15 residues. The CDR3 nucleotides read TGTGCCAGCAGCTTAGATGAAAAACGGGTCGATGAGCAGTTCTTC. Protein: CASSLDEKRVDEQFF.

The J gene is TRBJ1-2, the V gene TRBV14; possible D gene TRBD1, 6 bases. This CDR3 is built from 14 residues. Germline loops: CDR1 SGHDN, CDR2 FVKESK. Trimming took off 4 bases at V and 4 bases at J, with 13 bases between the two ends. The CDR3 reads CASSPNAGVYGYTF. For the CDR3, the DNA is TGTGCCAGCAGCCCGAACGCAGGGGTCTATGGCTACACCTTC. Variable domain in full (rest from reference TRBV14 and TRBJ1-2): EAGVTQFPSHSVIEKGQTVTLRCDPISGHDNLYWYRRVMGKEIKFLLHFVKESKQDESGMPNNRFLAERTGGTYSTLKVQPAELEDSGVYFCASSPNAGVYGYTFGSGTRLTVV.

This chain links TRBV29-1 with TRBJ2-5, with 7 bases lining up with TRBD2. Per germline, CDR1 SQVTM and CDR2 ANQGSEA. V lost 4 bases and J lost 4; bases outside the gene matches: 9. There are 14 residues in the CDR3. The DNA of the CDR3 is TGCAGCGTTGTGTGGGGCCCGGGAGGAGAGACCCAGTACTTC. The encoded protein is CSVVWGPGGETQYF.

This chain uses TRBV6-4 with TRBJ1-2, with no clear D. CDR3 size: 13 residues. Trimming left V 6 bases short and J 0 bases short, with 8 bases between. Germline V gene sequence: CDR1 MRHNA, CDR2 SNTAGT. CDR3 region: CASRPGTNYGYTF. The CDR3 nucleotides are TGTGCCAGCAGACCGGGGACTAACTATGGCTACACCTTC.

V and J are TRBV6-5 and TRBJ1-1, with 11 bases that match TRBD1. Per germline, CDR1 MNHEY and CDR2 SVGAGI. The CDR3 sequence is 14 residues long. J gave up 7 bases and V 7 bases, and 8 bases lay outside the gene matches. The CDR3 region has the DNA TGTGCCAGCACGGGGGGGACAGGGGGAATTGAAGCTTTCTTT. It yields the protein CASTGGTGGIEAFF.

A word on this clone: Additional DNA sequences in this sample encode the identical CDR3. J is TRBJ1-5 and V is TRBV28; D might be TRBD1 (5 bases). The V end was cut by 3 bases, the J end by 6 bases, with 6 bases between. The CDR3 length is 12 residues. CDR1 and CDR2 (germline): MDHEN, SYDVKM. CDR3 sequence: CASSLDIQPQHF. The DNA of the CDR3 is TGTGCCAGCAGTTTGGACATTCAGCCCCAGCATTTT.

The CDR3 bases are TGTGCCAGTAGTCCACTCCCCCTCGGAAACACCATATATTTT. This encodes CASSPLPLGNTIYF. The rearrangement joins TRBV19 to TRBJ1-3, with unresolved D. The V end lost 5 bases, the J end lost 4 bases, and 12 bases lay between the germline ends. The CDR3 covers 14 residues. Germline V gives CDR1 LNHDA, CDR2 SQIVND (reference sequence).

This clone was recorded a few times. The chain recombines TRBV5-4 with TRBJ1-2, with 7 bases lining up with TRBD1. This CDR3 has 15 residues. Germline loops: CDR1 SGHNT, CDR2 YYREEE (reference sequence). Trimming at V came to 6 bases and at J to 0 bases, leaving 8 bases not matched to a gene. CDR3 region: CASTHWDSPNYGYTF. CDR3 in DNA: TGTGCCAGCACCCATTGGGACAGCCCTAACTATGGCTACACCTTC.

The CDR3: CASRGLFYGYTF. CDR3 nucleotides: TGTGCCTCCAGGGGGCTGTTTTATGGCTACACCTTC. This rearrangement joins TRBV28 to TRBJ1-2; TRBD1 matches at 8 bases. V lost 11 bases and J lost 5; bases outside the gene matches: 7. Germline V gene data show CDR1 as MDHEN and CDR2 as SYDVKM. The CDR3 consists of 12 residues.

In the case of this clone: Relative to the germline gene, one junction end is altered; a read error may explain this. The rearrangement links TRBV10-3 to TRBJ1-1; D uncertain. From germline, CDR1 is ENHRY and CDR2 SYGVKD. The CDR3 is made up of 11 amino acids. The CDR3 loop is CAISGEGRALF. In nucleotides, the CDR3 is TGTGCCATCAGTGGCGAAGGGAGGGCTCTCTTT.